The source of this TCR beta chain is a study of cytomegalovirus exposure and HLA in healthy donors. The wider study: A data release that came early held 80 million to 95 million unique TCRs from HLA-typed donors.

The CDR3 contains 14 residues. V gave up 0 bases and J gave up 3 bases, with 8 bases separating them. Germline loops: CDR1 MGHDK, CDR2 SYGVNS. Both 60 Vbeta primers and 13 Jbeta primers went into the PCR. How the authors handled the data: Later reanalysis found 75 million to 100 million unique TCR beta chains, 10 million to 14 million of them shared. Measured with immunoSEQ multiplex PCR; TCRdb has only the in-frame clones, and not every one. V and J calls and clone size are as listed in that table; D and trimming were resolved from the DNA. Of some 120,000 clones in the sample, about 72% were seen once. Of note for this clone: Its specificity is not known.

Study results and caveats: CMV serostatus was the sole immune exposure data available.

This chain joins TRBV25-1 and TRBJ1-2, with a possible D match to TRBD1 (5 bases). This receptor was identified in a man aged 25 to 40 in good health and CMV-seropositive. The specimen was PBMCs. The CDR3 DNA is TGTGCCAGCAGTGAATATACCAGGGACTATGGCTACACCTTC. Its translation: CASSEYTRDYGYTF.